The rows below give T cell receptor beta chains drawn from one sample of a study of post-analysis software for immune sequencing data. TCRdb re-analysed the PCR reads in MiXCR, keeping a single row per CDR3 protein. In the table there are a few hundred thousand distinct CDR3 sequences, less than 40% of which are singletons. Sample: blood. The receptor source for this set is a girl between 10 and 17 years old with multiple sclerosis. CDR3s include the opening cysteine and the closing phenylalanine or tryptophan. The order of the fields is D gene, V gene, J gene, clone size, CDR3 protein, CDR3 DNA. A D gene is named only where the DNA matches it firmly. Expanded clones are given a class, and other clones once, few, many or no size at all.

TRBD2	TRBV12-3/TRBV12-4	TRBJ2-4	-	CASSPAIWGGNIQYF	TGTGCCAGCAGTCCTGCGATTTGGGGAGGGAACATTCAGTACTTC
TRBD1	TRBV12-3/TRBV12-4	TRBJ2-2	-	CASSLDSDRVSNTGELFF	TGTGCCAGCAGCCTTGACTCCGACAGGGTATCGAACACCGGGGAGCTGTTTTTT
-	TRBV6-5	TRBJ2-5	few	CASSYSRGWVQETQYF	TGTGCCAGCAGTTACTCGAGAGGATGGGTCCAAGAGACCCAGTACTTC
-	TRBV27	TRBJ2-3	many	CASSRSAYTDTQYF	TGTGCCAGCAGTCGCTCCGCCTACACAGATACGCAGTATTTT
-	TRBV7-9	TRBJ2-1	many	CASRSPGRDEQFF	TGTGCCAGCCGCTCGCCGGGGCGCGATGAGCAGTTCTTC
-	TRBV20-1	TRBJ1-2	many	CSASWATGHGYTF	TGCAGTGCTAGTTGGGCCACGGGGCATGGCTACACCTTC
TRBD1	TRBV12-5	TRBJ2-3	many	CASATDRAQDTQYF	TGTGCTAGTGCCACGGACAGGGCGCAAGATACGCAGTATTTT
-	TRBV6-6	TRBJ2-5	-	CASSLVLLDQETQYF	TGTGCCAGCAGTCTAGTACTGCTAGACCAAGAGACCCAGTACTTC
-	TRBV6-5	TRBJ1-1	-	CASSYSRIGGSTEAFF	TGTGCCAGCAGTTACTCGAGGATCGGAGGATCCACTGAAGCTTTCTTT
TRBD1	TRBV5-1	TRBJ2-5	many	CASSLGIDREETQYF	TGCGCCAGCAGCTTGGGAATTGACAGGGAAGAGACCCAGTACTTC
TRBD2	TRBV3-1	TRBJ2-1	many	CASSPKAGGPMNEQFF	TGTGCCAGCAGCCCCAAGGCGGGAGGGCCTATGAATGAGCAGTTCTTC
TRBD1	TRBV14	TRBJ1-2	-	CASSQLTGGFYGYTF	TGTGCCAGCAGCCAACTCACAGGGGGCTTCTATGGCTACACCTTC
-	TRBV12-3/TRBV12-4	TRBJ1-6	many	CASRDLNNSPLHF	TGTGCCAGCAGGGACCTAAATAATTCACCCCTCCACTTT
TRBD2	TRBV6-1	TRBJ2-7	-	CASRNGLAGGGSYEQYF	TGTGCCAGCAGAAACGGACTAGCGGGAGGAGGGTCCTACGAGCAGTACTTC
TRBD2	TRBV20-1	TRBJ2-5	many	CSARPGGYQETQYF	TGCAGTGCTAGACCGGGGGGTTACCAAGAGACCCAGTACTTC
-	TRBV3-1	TRBJ2-1	few	CASSQASSGSSYNELFF	TGTGCCAGCAGCCAAGCGTCAAGCGGTAGCTCCTACAATGAGCTGTTCTTC
-	TRBV4-1	TRBJ1-2	-	CASSTVRTWKGGYTF	TGCGCCAGCAGCACTGTCCGGACTTGGAAAGGTGGCTACACCTTC
TRBD2	TRBV20-1	TRBJ2-7	-	CSARAGGGPLHEQYF	TGCAGTGCTAGGGCGGGGGGAGGGCCGCTCCATGAGCAGTACTTC
-	TRBV5-1	TRBJ2-7	few	CASSLGHPGLYEQYF	TGCGCCAGCAGCTTGGGACACCCCGGCCTTTACGAGCAGTACTTC
TRBD1	TRBV12-3/TRBV12-4	TRBJ2-1	-	CASRPGTAEQFF	TGTGCCAGCAGGCCAGGGACAGCTGAGCAGTTCTTC
TRBD1	TRBV24-1	TRBJ2-2	-	CATSATGQGLAGELFF	TGTGCCACCAGTGCCACCGGACAGGGGCTCGCCGGGGAGCTGTTTTTT
TRBD2	TRBV7-9	TRBJ2-5	many	CASRLAGTQETQYF	TGTGCCAGCAGACTAGCGGGGACCCAAGAGACCCAGTACTTC
TRBD2	TRBV15	TRBJ2-3	many	CATSRGASGGTDTQYF	TGTGCCACCAGCAGAGGGGCTAGCGGGGGCACAGATACGCAGTATTTT
-	TRBV20-1	TRBJ2-3	few	CSARDPRSGGHNTQYF	TGCAGTGCTAGAGACCCCCGGAGTGGGGGGCATAATACGCAGTATTTT
-	TRBV24-1	TRBJ2-2	many	CATSDLPGTGELFF	TGTGCCACCAGTGATTTGCCGGGGACGGGGGAGCTGTTTTTT
-	TRBV4-2	TRBJ2-7	-	CASSQGAPTYEQYF	TGTGCCAGCAGCCAAGGCGCGCCGACCTACGAGCAGTACTTC
-	TRBV25-1	TRBJ2-1	many	CASSGTINNEQFF	TGTGCCAGCAGTGGGACTATTAACAATGAGCAGTTCTTC
-	TRBV24-1	TRBJ2-7	few	CATSDRGGPYNEQYF	TGTGCCACCAGTGATAGGGGGGGCCCTTACAATGAGCAGTACTTC
-	TRBV6-1	TRBJ2-7	-	CASSAARYRGYEQYF	TGTGCCAGCAGTGCAGCGAGGTATAGGGGATACGAGCAGTACTTC
-	TRBV29-1	TRBJ1-4	-	CSVKGGSGHLGEKLFF	TGCAGTGTTAAAGGGGGGTCGGGCCATTTAGGTGAAAAACTGTTTTTT